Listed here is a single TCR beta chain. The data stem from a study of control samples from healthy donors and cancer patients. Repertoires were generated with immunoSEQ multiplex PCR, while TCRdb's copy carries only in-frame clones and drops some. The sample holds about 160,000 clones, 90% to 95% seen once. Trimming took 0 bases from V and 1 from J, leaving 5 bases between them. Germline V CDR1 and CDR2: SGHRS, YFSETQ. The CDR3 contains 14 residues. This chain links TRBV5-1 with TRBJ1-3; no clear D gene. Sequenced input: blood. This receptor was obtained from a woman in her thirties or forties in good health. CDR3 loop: CASSLGLSGNTIYF. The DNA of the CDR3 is TGCGCCAGCAGCTTGGGGCTTTCTGGAAACACCATATATTTT.